This T cell receptor beta chain appears in the sequencing data of a study of blood T cell repertoires in COVID-19. Generated by immunoSEQ multiplex PCR, the TCRdb table keeps only in-frame clones and is missing some. Of roughly 6,100 clones listed, roughly four fifths are singletons. The CDR3 is 18 amino acids. The V gene's germline CDR1 is SGHTA and CDR2 FQGTGA. Trimming shortened V by 4 bases and J by 1 base, and 21 bases separated the two germline ends. The specimen sequenced was peripheral blood. The sequence was obtained from a human donor with active COVID-19. The donor label of this sample is uncertain. The gene calls are TRBV7-3 and TRBJ2-3, with D perhaps TRBD2 (6 bases). This CDR3 reads CASSSPPPVAARTDTQYF. CDR3 in DNA: TGTGCCAGCAGCTCCCCTCCTCCGGTAGCGGCCCGCACAGATACGCAGTATTTT. Looking up the rest from reference TRBV7-3 and TRBJ2-3 gives the full variable domain: GAGVSQTPSNKVTEKGKYVELRCDPISGHTALYWYRQSLGQGPEFLIYFQGTGAADDSGLPNDRFFAVRPEGSVSTLKIQRTERGDSAVYLCASSSPPPVAARTDTQYFGPGTRLTVL.